The 20 T cell receptor beta chains in this list originate from one sample, sequenced in a study of shared clonotypes between healthy human individuals. CD8 cells regarded as naive lacked CD45RO, were positively chosen for CCR7, and omitted terminally differentiated effector memory CD45RA+ cells. Sequencing was performed with immunoSEQ multiplex PCR; in TCRdb, only in-frame clones are kept and a portion is missing. The sample holds around 1.9 million clones; about 92% are singletons and the top ten take roughly 1.7%. The specimen was naive CD8+ T cells from PBMCs. These receptors originate from a young man in good health. Some clones in this sample may be carry-over from other donors' samples.

The chain uses TRBV7-2 and TRBJ2-5; D uncertain. Germline V gene data show CDR1 as SGHTA and CDR2 as FQGNSA. There are 13 residues in the CDR3. With 1 base removed from V and 4 bases from J, the gap between germline ends came to 7 bases. The CDR3 region is CASSLVLGETQYF. The CDR3 DNA sequence: TGTGCCAGCAGCTTAGTTCTGGGAGAGACCCAGTACTTC.

This sequence joins TRBV27 and TRBJ2-1, with 11 bases matching TRBD2. CDR1 and CDR2 from the germline V gene are MNHEY and SMNVEV (reference sequence). Trimming at V came to 2 bases and at J to 12 bases, leaving 15 bases not matched to a gene. The CDR3 is 17 residues long. CDR3 sequence: CASSLNEVAGGPERQFF. In DNA, the CDR3 is TGTGCCAGCAGTTTAAATGAGGTAGCGGGAGGGCCCGAAAGGCAGTTCTTC.

V and J are TRBV27 and TRBJ1-1; possibly TRBD1 for D (6 bases). V dropped 3 bases and J dropped 5 bases, with 13 bases sitting between them. CDR3 length: 14 residues. The germline CDR1 and CDR2 sequences are MNHEY and SMNVEV (reference sequence). The CDR3 DNA follows: TGTGCCAGCAGTTTCTTCAGGGGCCGGACTGAAGCTTTCTTT. It specifies CASSFFRGRTEAFF.

V gene TRBV2 combines with J gene TRBJ1-2; unclear D gene. Deletions cut 8 bases from V and 1 base from J, with 14 bases between. The CDR3 spans 14 residues. Germline loops: CDR1 SNHLY, CDR2 FYNNEI. The CDR3 loop is CASPRGESNYGYTF. DNA for the CDR3: TGTGCCAGCCCCCGCGGGGAGAGTAACTATGGCTACACCTTC. The whole variable domain, filled in from reference TRBV2 and TRBJ1-2, reads EPEVTQTPSHQVTQMGQEVILRCVPISNHLYFYWYRQILGQKVEFLVSFYNNEISEKSEIFDDQFSVERPDGSNFTLKIRSTKLEDSAMYFCASPRGESNYGYTFGSGTRLTVV.

This clone showed up just once. J is TRBJ2-4 and V is TRBV19, with 8 bases matching TRBD1. This CDR3 contains 15 residues. The J segment lost 3 bases and the V segment lost 6 bases, leaving 7 bases of the junction unmatched. Germline V gene sequence: CDR1 LNHDA, CDR2 SQIVND (reference sequence). CDR3: CASSWTGSDKNIQYF. The CDR3 DNA sequence: TGTGCCAGTAGCTGGACAGGGTCTGACAAAAACATTCAGTACTTC. The full variable domain, rest sourced from reference TRBV19 and TRBJ2-4, is DGGITQSPKYLFRKEGQNVTLSCEQNLNHDAMYWYRQDPGQGLRLIYYSQIVNDFQKGDIAEGYSVSREKKESFPLTVTSAQKNPTAFYLCASSWTGSDKNIQYFGAGTRLSVL.

The chain links TRBV28 to TRBJ2-7, with no clear D. Trimming took off 6 bases at V and 0 bases at J, with 12 bases between the two ends. The CDR3 sequence is 14 residues long. CDR1 MDHEN and CDR2 SYDVKM come from the germline V gene. The CDR3 nucleotides read TGTGCCAGCAGCGTCAGCCAGAGCTCCTACGAGCAGTACTTC. Residues: CASSVSQSSYEQYF. Complete variable domain (other parts from reference TRBV28 and TRBJ2-7): DVKVTQSSRYLVKRTGEKVFLECVQDMDHENMFWYRQDPGLGLRLIYFSYDVKMKEKGDIPEGYSVSREKKERFSLILESASTNQTSMYLCASSVSQSSYEQYFGPGTRLTVT.

The chain links TRBV28 to TRBJ2-2; D call uncertain. CDR3 length: 12 amino acids. Trimming left V 3 bases short and J 6 bases short, with 5 bases between. Germline values: CDR1 MDHEN, CDR2 SYDVKM. In DNA form, the CDR3 reads TGTGCCAGCAGTTTGGATCCCGGGGAGCTGTTTTTT. Protein sequence: CASSLDPGELFF.

This clone has just one count. The gene calls are TRBV27 and TRBJ2-3; 12 nucleotides align to TRBD2. Per the germline V gene, CDR1 is MNHEY and CDR2 is SMNVEV (reference sequence). V gave up 6 bases and J gave up 4 bases; unmatched junction bases: 11. The CDR3 is 17 amino acids. The CDR3 DNA is TGTGCCAGCAGGGCCGGACTAGCGGGATATCGGCCAGATACGCAGTATTTT. It encodes CASRAGLAGYRPDTQYF.

V is TRBV4-1 and J is TRBJ2-1; no clear D. Trimming took off 0 bases at V and 11 bases at J, with 11 bases between the two ends. The germline gives CDR1 MGHRA, CDR2 YSYEKL. CDR3 size: 13 residues. The CDR3 DNA is TGCGCCAGCAGCCAAGATCGATCACAAAAGCAGTTCTTC. This codes for CASSQDRSQKQFF.

DNA of the CDR3: TGTGCCAGCAGCTTAGATGTGAATGGTAACACTGAAGCTTTCTTT. It yields the protein CASSLDVNGNTEAFF. The V call is TRBV11-2, the J call TRBJ1-1; D is undetermined. V gave up 0 bases and J gave up 2 bases, with 10 bases separating them. The CDR3 is made up of 15 amino acids. Germline CDR1 reads SGHAT; CDR2 reads FQNNGV. The whole variable domain, filled in from reference TRBV11-2 and TRBJ1-1, reads EAGVAQSPRYKIIEKRQSVAFWCNPISGHATLYWYQQILGQGPKLLIQFQNNGVVDDSQLPKDRFSAERLKGVDSTLKIQPAKLEDSAVYLCASSLDVNGNTEAFFGQGTRLTVV.

This clone has just one count. CDR3 region: CASSLGRLDEQFF. The DNA for the CDR3 is TGTGCCAGCAGCTTAGGCCGGCTCGATGAGCAGTTCTTC. The chain recombines TRBV13 with TRBJ2-1; D is ambiguous. Trimming pared 0 bases from V and 8 bases from J, leaving 8 bases between. The CDR3 is made up of 13 amino acids. Germline V gene sequence: CDR1 PRHDT, CDR2 FYEKMQ (reference sequence).

The chain has TRBV27 and TRBJ2-7; 8 nucleotides agree with TRBD1. J lost 0 bases, V lost 7 bases, and 17 bases had no gene match. CDR1 and CDR2 (germline): MNHEY, SMNVEV (reference sequence). The CDR3 totals 18 residues. This chain's CDR3 is CASMTLRFGDRSSYEQYF. The CDR3 nucleotides are TGTGCCAGCATGACTTTGCGTTTCGGGGACAGGAGCTCCTACGAGCAGTACTTC.

This clone was recorded once. The chain's CDR3 is CASSSTRQGWGLFF. CDR3 in DNA: TGTGCCAGCAGCTCCACCCGACAGGGTTGGGGGCTGTTTTTT. The V call is TRBV7-9, the J call TRBJ2-2, with TRBD1 matching over 7 bases. CDR3 size: 14 residues. The V gene end was trimmed by 4 bases and the J gene end by 13 bases; junction bases not matched to a gene: 12. CDR1 and CDR2 (germline): SEHNR, FQNEAQ (reference sequence).

This rearrangement joins TRBV19 to TRBJ1-3; no firm D call. V was clipped by 5 bases and J by 0 bases, with 17 bases between them. The CDR3 is 17 residues long. Germline CDR1 reads LNHDA; CDR2 reads SQIVND (reference sequence). The CDR3 protein is CASSPRIPQSSGNTIYF. The CDR3 DNA reads TGTGCCAGTAGTCCCCGGATCCCCCAAAGCTCTGGAAACACCATATATTTT.

This chain connects TRBV9 to TRBJ1-5, with 9 bases aligning to TRBD1. Looked up from germline, CDR1 is SGDLS and CDR2 is YYNGEE. This CDR3 is 14 amino acids long. The junction had 2 bases not matched to a gene; V was cut back by 3 bases and J by 4 bases. The CDR3 protein is CASSGGTGNQPQHF. As DNA, the CDR3 is TGTGCCAGCAGCGGGGGGACAGGGAATCAGCCCCAGCATTTT.

The chain links TRBV13 to TRBJ2-7; TRBD2 might be the D (6 bases). Per the germline V gene, CDR1 is PRHDT and CDR2 is FYEKMQ (reference sequence). Trimming cost V 3 bases and J 6 bases, with 15 bases left between them. This CDR3 region has 14 residues. CDR3 residues: CASSFGQRRGEQYF. The CDR3 DNA follows: TGTGCCAGCAGCTTCGGACAACGGAGGGGCGAGCAGTACTTC.

This clone has only one observation. The chain recombines TRBV29-1 with TRBJ1-2; 8 nucleotides match TRBD1. This CDR3 region has 18 residues. V lost 5 bases to trimming and J lost 4 bases; unmatched junction nucleotides: 21. Germline V lookup: CDR1 SQVTM, CDR2 ANQGSEA. The CDR3 here is CSVIIQRGQDPSAYGYTF. As DNA, the CDR3 is TGCAGCGTTATCATACAACGGGGACAGGACCCATCCGCCTATGGCTACACCTTC.

This sequence joins TRBV7-8 and TRBJ2-1; the D is unclear. Germline V CDR1 and CDR2: SGHVS, FQNEAQ. The CDR3 length is 15 residues. V lost 1 base, J lost 6 bases, and 13 bases lay in between. In nucleotides, the CDR3 is TGTGCCAGCAGCTTAGTAGTTTTTTCGAGCAATGAGCAGTTCTTC. It is translated as CASSLVVFSSNEQFF.

This clone is a singleton in its sample. This chain connects TRBV5-4 to TRBJ2-1, with a weak D call TRBD2 (5 bases). The CDR3 consists of 16 residues. V dropped 4 bases and J dropped 3 bases, with 17 bases sitting between them. In germline, CDR1 is SGHNT, CDR2 YYREEE (reference sequence). CDR3 in DNA: TGTGCCAGCAGCGATATGTGGCTAAGCGGCTACAATGAGCAGTTCTTC. Translating gives CASSDMWLSGYNEQFF.

The chain uses TRBV4-1 and TRBJ1-1; tentative D call: TRBD1 (5 bases). The CDR3 totals 17 residues. The V gene lost 4 bases and the J gene lost 0 bases, with 18 bases spanning the gap. CDR1 and CDR2 (germline): MGHRA, YSYEKL. The CDR3 nucleotides are TGCGCCAGCAGCCCCACCCCGGGGGGTTCGGTGAACACTGAAGCTTTCTTT. Amino acids: CASSPTPGGSVNTEAFF.